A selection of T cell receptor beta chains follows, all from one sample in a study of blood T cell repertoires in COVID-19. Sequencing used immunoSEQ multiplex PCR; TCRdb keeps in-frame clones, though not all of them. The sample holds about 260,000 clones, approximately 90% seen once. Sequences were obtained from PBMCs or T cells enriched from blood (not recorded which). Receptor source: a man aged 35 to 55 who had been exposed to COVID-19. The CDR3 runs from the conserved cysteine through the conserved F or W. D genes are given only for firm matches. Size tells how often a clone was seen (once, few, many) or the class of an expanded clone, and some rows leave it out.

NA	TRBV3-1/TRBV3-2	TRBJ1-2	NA	TGTGCCAGCAGCCTACAGGGACGCGGCTACACCTTC	CASSLQGRGYTF
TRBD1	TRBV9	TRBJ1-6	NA	TGTGCCAGTTCACCGACAGGGGAAAATTCACCCCTCCACTTT	CASSPTGENSPLHF
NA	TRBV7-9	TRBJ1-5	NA	TGTGCCAGCAGCACCGGGAGGAGTCAGCCCCAGCATTTT	CASSTGRSQPQHF
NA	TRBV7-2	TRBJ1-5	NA	TGTGCCAGCAGCTTATCGAGGGTTGGCAATCAGCCCCAGCATTTT	CASSLSRVGNQPQHF
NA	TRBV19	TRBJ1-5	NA	TGTGCCAGTAGTATCAGGCCAGGGAGGCAGCCCCAGCATTTT	CASSIRPGRQPQHF
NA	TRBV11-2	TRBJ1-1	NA	TGTGCCAGCAGCTTTACAGTAACTGAAGCTTTCTTT	CASSFTVTEAFF
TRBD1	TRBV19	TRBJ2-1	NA	TGTGCCAGTAGAACAGGGGCTTTATACAATGAGCAGTTCTTC	CASRTGALYNEQFF
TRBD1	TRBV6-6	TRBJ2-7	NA	TGTGCCAGCAGTGGGACAGCCTACGAGCAGTACTTC	CASSGTAYEQYF
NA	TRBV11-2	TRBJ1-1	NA	TGTGCCAGCAGCTTAGAGTACTCCACTGAAGCTTTCTTT	CASSLEYSTEAFF
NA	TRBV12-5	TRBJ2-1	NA	TGTGCTAGTGGTTTGCCAAAAGGAGGGGATTCCAACTCCTACAATGAGCAGTTCTTC	CASGLPKGGDSNSYNEQFF
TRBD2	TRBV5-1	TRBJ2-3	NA	TGCGCCAGCAGCTTCCTAGCGGGAAGGAGCACAGATACGCAGTATTTT	CASSFLAGRSTDTQYF
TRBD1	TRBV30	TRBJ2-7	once	TGTGCCTGGAGTGTTGCCGGGACAGGGTTTTCTAAGGAGCAGTACTTC	CAWSVAGTGFSKEQYF
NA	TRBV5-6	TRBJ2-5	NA	TGTGCCAGCAGCTTGGTCCCGGAGACCCAGTACTTC	CASSLVPETQYF
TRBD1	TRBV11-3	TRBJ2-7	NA	TGTGCCAGCAGCCCCCGGGACAGGGTGTCCTACGAGCAGTACTTC	CASSPRDRVSYEQYF
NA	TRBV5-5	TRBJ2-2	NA	TGTGCCAGCAGCTTTGGGCGCGCCACCGGGGAGCTGTTTTTT	CASSFGRATGELFF
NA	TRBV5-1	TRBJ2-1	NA	TGCGCCAGCAGCGCTGGAGATTCCTACAATGAGCAGTTCTTC	CASSAGDSYNEQFF
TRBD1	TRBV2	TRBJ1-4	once	TGTGCCAGCGAGGCAGGGGGCTACGAAAAACTGTTTTTT	CASEAGGYEKLFF
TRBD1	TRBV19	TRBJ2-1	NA	TGTGCCAGTAGTCCGAGACAGGGTACGGATGAGCAGTTCTTC	CASSPRQGTDEQFF
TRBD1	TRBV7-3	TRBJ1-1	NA	TGTGCCAGCAGCTCCGACGGGACAGACTCTGAAGCTTTCTTT	CASSSDGTDSEAFF
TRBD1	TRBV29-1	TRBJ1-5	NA	TGCAGCGTCGACGAGGGACAGGGTCAGCCCCAGCATTTT	CSVDEGQGQPQHF
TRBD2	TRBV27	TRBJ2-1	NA	TGTGCCAGCAGTTTATCACTAGCGGAGAGCTCCTACAATGAGCAGTTCTTC	CASSLSLAESSYNEQFF
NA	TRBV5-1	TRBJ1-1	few	TGCGCCAGCAGCTTGGACGGACAAGGGAACACTGAAGCTTTCTTT	CASSLDGQGNTEAFF
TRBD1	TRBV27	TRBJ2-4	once	TGTGCCAGCAGTTTATCATACAGGGGTGGACGGGCCAAAAACATTCAGTACTTC	CASSLSYRGGRAKNIQYF
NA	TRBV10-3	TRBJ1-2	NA	TGTGCCATCAGTGATATGGGGGGGCATCACTATGGCTACACCTTC	CAISDMGGHHYGYTF
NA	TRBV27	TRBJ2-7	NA	TGTGCCAGCAGTTTCTCCGATCGGTACGAGCAGTACTTC	CASSFSDRYEQYF
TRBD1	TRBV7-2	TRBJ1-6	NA	TGTGCCAGCAGCACCCACCGGGACAGGGGGGGCTATAATTCACCCCTCCACTTT	CASSTHRDRGGYNSPLHF
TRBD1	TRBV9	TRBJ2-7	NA	TGTGCCAGCAGCGTAGGACAGGGGACCCCTGGCGAGCAGTACTTC	CASSVGQGTPGEQYF
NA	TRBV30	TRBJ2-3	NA	TGTGCCTGGAGATTAATACACACAGATACGCAGTATTTT	CAWRLIHTDTQYF
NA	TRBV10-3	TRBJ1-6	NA	TGTGCCATCAGTGAGTCGCAGGGGCGCTCACCCCTCCACTTT	CAISESQGRSPLHF
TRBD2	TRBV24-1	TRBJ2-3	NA	TGTGCCACTCAACTTCAGGGAGGGACAGATACGCAGTATTTT	CATQLQGGTDTQYF
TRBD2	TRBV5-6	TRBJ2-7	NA	TGTGCCAGCAGCTTGGGAGGGTATAGCGGGAGGCCCAGCTCCTACGAGCAGTACTTC	CASSLGGYSGRPSSYEQYF
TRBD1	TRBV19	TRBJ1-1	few	TGTGCCAGTAGTATCCAGGGGGCGGGCACTGAAGCTTTCTTT	CASSIQGAGTEAFF
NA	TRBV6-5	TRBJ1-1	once	TGTGCCAGCATCCCCTCGGGTAGAGACACTGAAGCTTTCTTT	CASIPSGRDTEAFF
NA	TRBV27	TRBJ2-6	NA	TGTGCCAGCAGTTTATCGTACTCTGGGGCCAACGTCCTGACTTTC	CASSLSYSGANVLTF
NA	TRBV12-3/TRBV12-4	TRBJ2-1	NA	TGTGCCAGCGTCGCGCGGGTGGATGAGCAGTTCTTC	CASVARVDEQFF
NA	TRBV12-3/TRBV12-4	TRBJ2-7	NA	TGTGCCAGCAGCGATAACAAGTACGAGCAGTACTTC	CASSDNKYEQYF
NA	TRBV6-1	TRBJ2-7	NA	TGTGCCAGCAGTGAAGCCGGGTACTTAATAACATCCTACGAGCAGTACTTC	CASSEAGYLITSYEQYF
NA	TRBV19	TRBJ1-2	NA	TGTGCCACCCAGGAGGCCGACCCCTATGGCTACACCTTC	CATQEADPYGYTF
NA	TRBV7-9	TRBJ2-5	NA	TGTGCCAGCAGCTTATCCCAGACAGAGGATTGGGAGACCCAGTACTTC	CASSLSQTEDWETQYF
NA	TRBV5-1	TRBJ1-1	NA	TGCGCCAGCAGCCCGGGAGATGGGGTTACTGAAGCTTTCTTT	CASSPGDGVTEAFF
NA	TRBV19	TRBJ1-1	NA	TGTGCCAGTAGTATCATTCCTATTGGTAGCACTGAAGCTTTCTTT	CASSIIPIGSTEAFF
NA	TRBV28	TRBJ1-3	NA	TGTGCCAGCACCCCGGACAGTTACTCCTCTGGAAACACCATATATTTT	CASTPDSYSSGNTIYF